The 23 T cell receptor beta chains given below trace back to one sample, sequenced in a study of T cell responses to AZD1222 COVID-19 vaccine. Generated by immunoSEQ multiplex PCR, the TCRdb table keeps only in-frame clones and is missing some. Found here are 110,000 to 150,000 clones, around nine tenths of them singletons; the top ten hold under 4.5%. The source material was peripheral blood, sampled on day 0 of AZD1222 vaccination. The receptors were gathered from an adult in good health.

The J gene is TRBJ2-1, the V gene TRBV30; TRBD2 matches at 9 bases. V gave up 0 bases and J gave up 7 bases; unmatched junction bases: 10. Germline V CDR1 and CDR2: GTSNPN, SVGIG (reference sequence). The CDR3 has 16 residues. CDR3: CAWSVTVAGGKNEQFF. The CDR3 DNA follows: TGTGCCTGGAGTGTAACTGTGGCGGGAGGGAAGAATGAGCAGTTCTTC. The full variable domain, its missing parts supplied by reference TRBV30 and TRBJ2-1, is SQTIHQWPATLVQPVGSPLSLECTVEGTSNPNLYWYRQAAGRGLQLLFYSVGIGQISSEVPQNLSASRPQDRQFILSSKKLLLSDSGFYLCAWSVTVAGGKNEQFFGPGTRLTVL.

The V gene is TRBV5-4, the J gene TRBJ1-1; the D gene is possibly TRBD1 (5 bases). Germline values: CDR1 SGHNT, CDR2 YYREEE (reference sequence). The CDR3 loop spans 12 amino acids. V was shortened by 4 bases and J by 6 bases, with 10 bases between the two germline ends. CDR3 nucleotide sequence: TGTGCCAGCAGCACAGGAAGGCCTGAAGCTTTCTTT. Translation: CASSTGRPEAFF. The full variable domain, with the rest looked up from reference TRBV5-4 and TRBJ1-1, is ETGVTQSPTHLIKTRGQQVTLRCSSQSGHNTVSWYQQALGQGPQFIFQYYREEENGRGNFPPRFSGLQFPNYSSELNVNALELDDSALYLCASSTGRPEAFFGQGTRLTVV.

The J gene is TRBJ2-1, the V gene TRBV7-2; unclear D gene. The germline CDR1 and CDR2 sequences are SGHTA and FQGNSA. V was trimmed by 7 bases and J by 4 bases, leaving 8 bases between them. The CDR3 length is 12 residues. CDR3 sequence (DNA): TGTGCCAGCACCAGAGAGTACAATGAGCAGTTCTTC. Protein: CASTREYNEQFF.

A single count supports this clone. This chain links TRBV28 with TRBJ2-7; D is uncertain. CDR1 and CDR2 from the germline V gene are MDHEN and SYDVKM. The CDR3 covers 14 residues. V gave up 3 bases and J gave up 5 bases, with 14 bases separating them. This CDR3 is CASSLGSFGDEQYF. The CDR3 DNA reads as TGTGCCAGCAGTTTGGGGTCCTTTGGGGACGAGCAGTACTTC.

The chain joins TRBV12-3 or TRBV12-4 to TRBJ1-1; no clear D. CDR3 length equals 13 residues. Between the trimmed V and J ends, which lost 1 base and 1 base, there was a span of 4 bases. CDR3 region: CASSLGANTEAFF. CDR3 nucleotides: TGTGCCAGCAGTTTAGGGGCGAACACTGAAGCTTTCTTT.

V usage is TRBV27 and J usage is TRBJ2-7, with 8 positions matching TRBD2. Trimming took 5 bases from V and 4 from J; bases not matched to a gene: 10. The CDR3 length is 15 residues. Per the germline V gene, CDR1 is MNHEY and CDR2 is SMNVEV (reference sequence). The CDR3 region has the DNA TGTGCCAGCAGTCCTACAGCGGGAGTCAGATACGAGCAGTACTTC. Protein: CASSPTAGVRYEQYF.

The table lists this clone with a count of one. The chain is built from TRBV12-3 or TRBV12-4 and TRBJ2-7; no clear D gene. The CDR3 has 11 amino acids. Trimming took 3 bases from V and 3 from J, leaving 3 bases between them. CDR3 bases: TGTGCCAGCAGTTTTGACTACGAGCAGTACTTC. Its protein is CASSFDYEQYF.

The rearrangement uses TRBV2 and TRBJ2-1; 9 bases are shared with TRBD1. Looked up from germline, CDR1 is SNHLY and CDR2 is FYNNEI. With 6 bases clipped from V and 7 bases from J, the junction kept 10 bases outside the gene matches. This CDR3 has 15 residues. CDR3 amino acids: CASREQGALGNEQFF. CDR3 DNA sequence: TGTGCCAGCAGGGAACAGGGGGCGTTGGGGAATGAGCAGTTCTTC.

This clone has only one observation. The chain recombines TRBV11-1 with TRBJ2-1, with a possible D match to TRBD2 (6 bases). V lost 6 bases, J lost 5 bases, and 11 bases lay in between. The CDR3 has 13 residues. Germline V gene lookup returns CDR1 SGHAT and CDR2 FQDESV (reference sequence). As DNA, the CDR3 is TGTGCCAGCAGGCGTCCTAGCGACAATGAGCAGTTCTTC. Its translation is CASRRPSDNEQFF.

The rearrangement uses TRBV2 and TRBJ1-2; D ambiguous. Germline loops: CDR1 SNHLY, CDR2 FYNNEI. V lost 11 bases to trimming and J lost 0 bases, with 19 bases between them. This CDR3 contains 15 residues. The CDR3: CAVASMLSANYGYTF. In DNA, the CDR3 is TGTGCCGTCGCCTCCATGCTCTCGGCTAACTATGGCTACACCTTC.

The gene calls are TRBV12-3 or TRBV12-4 and TRBJ2-7, with D perhaps being TRBD1 or TRBD2 (5 bases each). This CDR3 spans 11 amino acids. Deletions cut 4 bases from V and 12 bases from J, with 13 bases between. Written as DNA, the CDR3 is TGTGCCAGCAGTTCCCTCGGGGCTGTGTACTTC. Translating it yields CASSSLGAVYF.

This chain links TRBV6-5 with TRBJ1-4; 8 bases are shared with TRBD1. From germline, CDR1 is MNHEY and CDR2 SVGAGI. The CDR3 runs 15 residues. The trim removed 8 bases at V and 4 bases at J, leaving 9 bases unmatched. CDR3 residues: CASARGQGINEKLFF. CDR3 bases: TGTGCCAGCGCAAGAGGACAGGGTATTAATGAAAAACTGTTTTTT.

This sequence joins TRBV7-2 and TRBJ2-7, with 7 bases aligning to TRBD2. V was clipped by 1 base and J by 0 bases; unmatched bases: 6. The CDR3 has 16 residues. Germline V gene sequence: CDR1 SGHTA, CDR2 FQGNSA. The CDR3 sequence: CASSLGPGTISYEQYF. The CDR3 DNA follows: TGTGCCAGCAGCTTAGGACCCGGGACTATCTCCTACGAGCAGTACTTC.

This clone was counted only a few times. The V call is TRBV19, the J call TRBJ2-2, with 7 positions matching TRBD1. The germline gives CDR1 LNHDA, CDR2 SQIVND (reference sequence). V lost 5 bases to trimming and J lost 3 bases; unmatched junction nucleotides: 9. This CDR3 comprises 16 residues. CDR3 protein: CASSLPGGSDTGELFF. CDR3 nucleotides: TGTGCCAGTAGTCTTCCAGGGGGTTCGGACACCGGGGAGCTGTTTTTT.

This chain connects TRBV5-4 to TRBJ2-7, with 9 bases aligning to TRBD1. The J segment lost 2 bases and the V segment lost 4 bases, leaving 10 bases of the junction unmatched. CDR3 size: 16 residues. Germline V gives CDR1 SGHNT, CDR2 YYREEE (reference sequence). CDR3: CASSAGQGRLAYEQYF. CDR3 bases: TGTGCCAGCAGCGCCGGACAGGGGAGGCTAGCCTACGAGCAGTACTTC.

This chain links TRBV28 with TRBJ1-5; D possibly corresponds to TRBD1 (6 bases). V was clipped by 10 bases and J by 5 bases, with 15 bases between them. This CDR3 spans 13 amino acids. Germline lookup yields CDR1 MDHEN and CDR2 SYDVKM. The CDR3 DNA is TGTGCCACCTGGACAGCGGCCGATCAGCCCCAGCATTTT. This sequence encodes CATWTAADQPQHF.

This clone has only a few counts. The rearrangement uses TRBV28 and TRBJ1-3, with D uncertain. The CDR3 has 13 residues. Germline V gene data show CDR1 as MDHEN and CDR2 as SYDVKM. V lost 6 bases, J lost 0 bases, and 6 bases lay in between. CDR3 nucleotides: TGTGCCAGCAGACCCGGCTCTGGAAACACCATATATTTT. Translated: CASRPGSGNTIYF.

The J gene is TRBJ2-7, the V gene TRBV6-2 or TRBV6-3, with D perhaps TRBD1 (6 bases). Germline CDR1 and CDR2: MNHEY and SVGEGT. Trimming removed 5 bases from V and 5 bases from J, with 16 bases in between. The CDR3 spans 14 residues. The CDR3 DNA is TGTGCCAGCAGTCGAACACAGGGTTTTCACGAGCAGTACTTC. Residues: CASSRTQGFHEQYF.

The chain is built from TRBV5-1 and TRBJ2-3; no clear D. The ends were cut back, 4 bases at V and 1 base at J, with 10 bases in the middle. Per germline, CDR1 SGHRS and CDR2 YFSETQ. The length of the CDR3 is 14 residues. DNA of the CDR3: TGCGCCAGCAGCGGTCGTGGAGGCACAGATACGCAGTATTTT. This gives the protein CASSGRGGTDTQYF.

The genes are TRBV11-2 and TRBJ2-3, with unresolved D. The germline V gene has CDR1 SGHAT and CDR2 FQNNGV. The CDR3 consists of 15 residues. V lost 0 bases to trimming and J lost 3 bases, with 10 bases between them. The CDR3: CASSLDGAATDTQYF. DNA for the CDR3: TGTGCCAGCAGCTTAGATGGTGCAGCAACAGATACGCAGTATTTT.

In regard to this clone: One end of the junction varies from germline; a read error may be responsible. The chain links TRBV6-4 to TRBJ1-6; D not certain. The CDR3 has 12 amino acids. Germline lookup yields CDR1 MRHNA and CDR2 SNTAGT. This chain's CDR3 is CASSGTESFRPF. CDR3 DNA: TGTGCCAGCAGTGGCACAGAGTCCTTTAGGCCCTTT.

The rearrangement links TRBV5-1 to TRBJ2-6, with 7 bases identical to TRBD1. Germline loops: CDR1 SGHRS, CDR2 YFSETQ. After removal of 6 bases from V and 2 bases from J, the junction contained 20 bases not matched to a gene. This CDR3 has 20 residues. The CDR3, as DNA: TGCGCCAGCACCCGGGTCCCTGGGATAGGGGGCGCGACTGGGGCCAACGTCCTGACTTTC. As protein: CASTRVPGIGGATGANVLTF.

The chain joins TRBV24-1 to TRBJ2-1; TRBD2 matches 9 bases. The germline V gene has CDR1 KGHDR and CDR2 SFDVKD. This CDR3 is built from 15 residues. The V gene end was trimmed by 7 bases and the J gene end by 7 bases; junction bases not matched to a gene: 10. CDR3 sequence: CATSPAGGLDNEQFF. CDR3 bases: TGTGCCACCAGCCCCGCGGGAGGGCTCGATAATGAGCAGTTCTTC.